This TCR beta chain was identified in a study of T-cell memory formation after mild COVID-19. There are 16 residues in the CDR3. Germline assignment: CDR1 KGHDR and CDR2 SFDVKD. V shed 4 bases and J shed 4 bases, with 16 bases lying between them. TCRdb reprocessed the 5' RACE reads with MiXCR, giving one entry per CDR3 protein. The table shows 350,000 to 500,000 distinct CDR3 sequences, with 15% to 20% occurring only once. This clonotype was seen a few times. The sequencing sample was made of PBMCs or a T cell subset sorted from them (not recorded which). The chain recombines TRBV24-1 with TRBJ2-1; D perhaps matches TRBD2 (6 bases). The clonotype was recovered from an adult woman who had mild COVID-19 (a few samples of this study predate the infection). Cell type and time point are not known. The DNA of the CDR3 is TGTGCCACCAGTGAACCCGGGGGACCGATTTACAATGAGCAGTTCTTC. Protein: CATSEPGGPIYNEQFF.